The present T cell receptor beta chain was sequenced within a study of blood T cell repertoires in COVID-19. The wider study: From T cells, B-cell-depleted T cells, or PBMCs came the material, which was cDNA or gDNA.

The V and J ends lost 2 bases and 4 bases respectively, with 14 bases between them. The CDR3 runs to 15 residues. Germline assignment: CDR1 LGHDT and CDR2 YNNKEL (reference sequence). A Seattle source enrolled patients during active infection and followed them longitudinally. Per the study methods: Reference gene primer amplification yielded estimated nucleated cell counts. The data were produced by immunoSEQ multiplex PCR, yet TCRdb's version contains in-frame clones alone and is incomplete. V, J and clone size derive from that table, while D and trimming were established from the DNA sequence. In the table there are hundreds of thousands of clones, roughly 90% of which are singletons.

The receptor's source is a woman in her sixties or seventies with COVID-19, enrolled during active disease. Sequenced input: peripheral blood. The chain recombines TRBV3-1 (or the pseudogene TRBV3-2) with TRBJ1-1; D call uncertain. The CDR3 region is CASSQTTPRGTEAFF. CDR3 bases: TGTGCCAGCAGCCAAACAACACCCCGGGGCACTGAAGCTTTCTTT.